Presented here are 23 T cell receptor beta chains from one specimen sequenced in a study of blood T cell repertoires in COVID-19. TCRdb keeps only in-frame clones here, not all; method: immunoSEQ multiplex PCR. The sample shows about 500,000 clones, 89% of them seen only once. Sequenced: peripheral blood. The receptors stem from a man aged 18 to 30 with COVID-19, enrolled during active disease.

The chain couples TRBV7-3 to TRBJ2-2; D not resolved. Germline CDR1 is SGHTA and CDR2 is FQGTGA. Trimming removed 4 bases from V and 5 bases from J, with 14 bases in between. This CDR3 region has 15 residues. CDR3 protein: CASSSSVSGTGELFF. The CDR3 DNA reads TGTGCCAGCAGCTCCAGCGTGAGTGGGACCGGGGAGCTGTTTTTT.

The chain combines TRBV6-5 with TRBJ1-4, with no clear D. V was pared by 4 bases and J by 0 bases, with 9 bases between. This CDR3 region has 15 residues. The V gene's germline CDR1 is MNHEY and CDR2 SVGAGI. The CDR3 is CASSSGGTTNEKLFF. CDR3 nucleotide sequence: TGTGCCAGCAGTTCAGGAGGAACAACTAATGAAAAACTGTTTTTT.

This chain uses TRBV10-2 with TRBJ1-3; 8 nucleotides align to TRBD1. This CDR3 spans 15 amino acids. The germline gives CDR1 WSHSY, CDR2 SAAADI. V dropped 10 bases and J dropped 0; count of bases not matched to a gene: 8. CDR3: CATRRQGTSGNTIYF. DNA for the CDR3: TGCGCCACCAGGAGACAGGGGACCTCTGGAAACACCATATATTTT.

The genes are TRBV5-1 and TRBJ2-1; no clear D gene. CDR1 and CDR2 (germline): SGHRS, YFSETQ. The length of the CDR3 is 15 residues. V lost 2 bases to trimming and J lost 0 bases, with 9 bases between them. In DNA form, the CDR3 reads TGCGCCAGCAGCTTAGACGGAGACTCCTACAATGAGCAGTTCTTC. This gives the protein CASSLDGDSYNEQFF.

CDR3 in amino acids: CASSRGGLTAFF. CDR3 DNA sequence: TGTGCCAGCAGCCGAGGAGGGCTGACAGCTTTCTTT. The J gene is TRBJ1-1, the V gene TRBV7-9; D is unresolved. CDR1 and CDR2 from the germline V gene are SEHNR and FQNEAQ (reference sequence). V was cut by 5 bases and J by 10 bases, with 14 bases left in between. CDR3 length: 12 residues. The full variable domain, completed using reference TRBV7-9 and TRBJ1-1, is DTGVSQNPRHKITKRGQNVTFRCDPISEHNRLYWYRQTLGQGPEFLTYFQNEAQLEKSRLLSDRFSAERPKGSFSTLEIQRTEQGDSAMYLCASSRGGLTAFFGQGTRLTVV.

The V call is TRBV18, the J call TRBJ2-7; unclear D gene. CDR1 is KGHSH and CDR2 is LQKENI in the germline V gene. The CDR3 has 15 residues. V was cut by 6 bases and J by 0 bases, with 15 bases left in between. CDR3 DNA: TGTGCCAGCTCGATCCAGGCCCCAAGCTCCTACGAGCAGTACTTC. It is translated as CASSIQAPSSYEQYF.

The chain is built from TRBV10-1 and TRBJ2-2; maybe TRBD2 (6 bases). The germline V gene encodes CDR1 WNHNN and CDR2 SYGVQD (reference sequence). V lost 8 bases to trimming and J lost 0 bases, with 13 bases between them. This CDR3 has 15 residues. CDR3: CASGGANPNTGELFF. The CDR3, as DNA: TGCGCCAGCGGAGGGGCAAACCCGAACACCGGGGAGCTGTTTTTT.

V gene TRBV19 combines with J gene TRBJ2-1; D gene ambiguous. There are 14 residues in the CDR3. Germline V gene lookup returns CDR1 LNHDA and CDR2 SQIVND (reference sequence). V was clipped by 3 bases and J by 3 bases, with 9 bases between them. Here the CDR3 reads CASSMSLLYNEQFF. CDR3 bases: TGTGCCAGTAGTATGAGCCTTCTCTACAATGAGCAGTTCTTC.

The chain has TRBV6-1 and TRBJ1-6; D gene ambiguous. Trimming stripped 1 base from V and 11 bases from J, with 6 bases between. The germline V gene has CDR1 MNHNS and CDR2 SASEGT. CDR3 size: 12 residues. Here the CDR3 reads CASSEGSAPLHF. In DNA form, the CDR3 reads TGTGCCAGCAGTGAAGGTTCCGCACCCCTCCACTTT.

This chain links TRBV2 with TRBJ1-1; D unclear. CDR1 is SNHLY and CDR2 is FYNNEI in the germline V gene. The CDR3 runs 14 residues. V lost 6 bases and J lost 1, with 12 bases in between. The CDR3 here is CASRVRTQNTEAFF. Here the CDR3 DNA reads TGTGCCAGCAGGGTCAGAACACAGAACACTGAAGCTTTCTTT.

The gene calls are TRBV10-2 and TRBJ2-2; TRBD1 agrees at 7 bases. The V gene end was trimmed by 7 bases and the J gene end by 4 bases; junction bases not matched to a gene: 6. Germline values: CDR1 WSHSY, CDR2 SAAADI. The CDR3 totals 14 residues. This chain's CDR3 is CASTPGQSTGELFF. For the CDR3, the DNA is TGCGCCAGCACCCCGGGACAGTCCACCGGGGAGCTGTTTTTT.

CDR3 loop: CASSPGTGVNNEQFF. The CDR3 nucleotides read TGTGCCAGCTCACCCGGGACAGGGGTGAACAATGAGCAGTTCTTC. The V gene is TRBV18, the J gene TRBJ2-1, with 10 bases lining up with TRBD1. Germline loops: CDR1 KGHSH, CDR2 LQKENI. The CDR3 is made up of 15 amino acids. Trimming took 3 bases from V and 5 from J; bases not matched to a gene: 4.

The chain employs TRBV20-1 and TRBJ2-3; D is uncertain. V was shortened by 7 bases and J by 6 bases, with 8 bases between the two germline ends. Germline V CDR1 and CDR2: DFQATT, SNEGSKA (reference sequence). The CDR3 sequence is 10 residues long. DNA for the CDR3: TGCAGTGACCTCAGGGATACGCAGTATTTT. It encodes CSDLRDTQYF.

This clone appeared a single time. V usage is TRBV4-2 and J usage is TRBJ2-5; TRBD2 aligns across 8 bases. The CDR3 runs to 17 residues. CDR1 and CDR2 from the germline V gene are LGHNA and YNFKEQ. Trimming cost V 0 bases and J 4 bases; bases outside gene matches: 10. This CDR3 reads CASSQDGVRGGGETQYF. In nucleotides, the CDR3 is TGTGCCAGCAGCCAAGATGGGGTTCGGGGGGGCGGAGAGACCCAGTACTTC.

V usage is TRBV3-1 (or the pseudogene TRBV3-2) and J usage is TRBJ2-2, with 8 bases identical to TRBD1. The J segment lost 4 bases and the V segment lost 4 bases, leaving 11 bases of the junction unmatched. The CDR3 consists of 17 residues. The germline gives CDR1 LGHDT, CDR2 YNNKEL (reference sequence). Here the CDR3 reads CASSRYQGTGGTGELFF. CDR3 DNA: TGTGCCAGCAGCCGGTATCAAGGCACAGGGGGCACCGGGGAGCTGTTTTTT.

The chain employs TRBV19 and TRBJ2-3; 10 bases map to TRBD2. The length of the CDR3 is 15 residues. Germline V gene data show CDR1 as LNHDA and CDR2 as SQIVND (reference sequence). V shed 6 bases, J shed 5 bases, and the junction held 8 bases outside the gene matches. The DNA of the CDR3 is TGTGCCAGTAGGAGAGCGGGGGGGCACGGAGATACGCAGTATTTT. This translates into CASRRAGGHGDTQYF.

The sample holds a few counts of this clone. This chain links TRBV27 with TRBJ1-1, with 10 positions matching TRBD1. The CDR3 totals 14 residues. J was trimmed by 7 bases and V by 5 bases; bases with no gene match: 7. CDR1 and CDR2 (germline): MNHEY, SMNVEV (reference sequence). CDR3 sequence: CASSDRTGGFEAFF. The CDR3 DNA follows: TGTGCCAGCAGTGACCGGACAGGGGGTTTTGAAGCTTTCTTT.

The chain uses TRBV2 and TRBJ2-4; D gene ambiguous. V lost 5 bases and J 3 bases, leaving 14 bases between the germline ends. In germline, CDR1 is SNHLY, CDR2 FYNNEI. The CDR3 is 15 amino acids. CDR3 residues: CASSSRIGYKNIQYF. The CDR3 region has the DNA TGTGCCAGCAGTTCTAGGATCGGCTACAAAAACATTCAGTACTTC.

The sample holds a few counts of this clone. CDR3 protein: CASSATGDMEAFF. In DNA, the CDR3 is TGTGCCAGCAGCGCAACAGGGGATATGGAAGCTTTCTTT. This rearrangement joins TRBV7-9 to TRBJ1-1, with TRBD1 matching over 7 bases. Germline CDR1 SEHNR, CDR2 FQNEAQ (reference sequence). Trimming cost V 5 bases and J 8 bases; bases outside gene matches: 8. This CDR3 is built from 13 residues.

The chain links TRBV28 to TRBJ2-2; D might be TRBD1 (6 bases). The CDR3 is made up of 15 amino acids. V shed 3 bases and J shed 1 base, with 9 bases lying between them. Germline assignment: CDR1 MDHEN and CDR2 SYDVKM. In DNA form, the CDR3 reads TGTGCCAGCAGTTTTTGGACAGAGAACACCGGGGAGCTGTTTTTT. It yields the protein CASSFWTENTGELFF.

CDR3: CASSLLQGRGPLETQYF. The CDR3 nucleotides are TGTGCCAGCAGTCTACTCCAGGGCAGGGGACCTTTGGAGACCCAGTACTTC. V usage is TRBV28 and J usage is TRBJ2-5, with D perhaps matching TRBD1 (6 bases). The CDR3 extends over 17 amino acids. V was pared by 5 bases and J by 5 bases, with 24 bases between. Per germline, CDR1 MDHEN and CDR2 SYDVKM.

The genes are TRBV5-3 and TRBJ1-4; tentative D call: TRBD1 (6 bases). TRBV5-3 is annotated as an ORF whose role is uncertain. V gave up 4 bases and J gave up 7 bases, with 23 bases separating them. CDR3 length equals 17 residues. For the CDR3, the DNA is TGTGCCAGAAGCATACCCAACCTTCAGGGGTTATTTGAAAAACTGTTTTTT. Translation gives CARSIPNLQGLFEKLFF.

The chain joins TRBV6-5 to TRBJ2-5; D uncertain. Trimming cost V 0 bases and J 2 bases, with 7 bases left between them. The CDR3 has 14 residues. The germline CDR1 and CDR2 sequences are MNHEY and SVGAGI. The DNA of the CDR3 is TGTGCCAGCAGTTACTCGAGAAGACAAGAGACCCAGTACTTC. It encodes CASSYSRRQETQYF.